Below, one T cell receptor (beta chain) is given with its context. Its antigen is as yet unknown. These data originate in a study of cytotoxic CD8 clonotypes in ibrutinib-treated CLL. Whole-study context: Enrolment comprised 11 relapsed/refractory and over 14 treatment-naive patients; approximately 18 were IGHV unmutated. Regarding the study as a whole: Patients had baseline clonality above age-matched healthy donors, and this clonality moved with circulating CD8+ T-cell counts. Having risen at ibrutinib response, clonality had fallen back toward baseline by progression. In sustained-remission versus progressing patients, sampling times differed.

Here immunoSEQ multiplex PCR was the method, and the copy in TCRdb shows in-frame clones only, minus some. The repertoire holds approximately 350,000 clones, with roughly two thirds as singletons. The germline CDR1 and CDR2 sequences are KGHSY and FQNENV. The CDR3 is 12 amino acids. With 4 bases removed from V and 13 bases from J, the gap between germline ends came to 14 bases. The rearrangement joins TRBV16 to TRBJ2-4; D assignment may be TRBD1 or TRBD2 (5 bases each). This TCR derives from a human donor with chronic lymphocytic leukemia. The sequencing used PBMCs, collected after 36 months of ibrutinib treatment. In DNA, the CDR3 is TGTGCCAGCAGCCCCCGGGACGGAACGCAGTACTTC. Protein product: CASSPRDGTQYF.